The 11 T cell receptor beta chains reported below all come from one sample, sequenced in a study of Ad26.COV2.S vaccination and SARS-CoV-2 variants. Assay used: immunoSEQ multiplex PCR; TCRdb lists only in-frame clones, some missing. Found here are roughly 150,000 clones, 70% to 90% of them singletons; the top ten hold less than 6%. The specimen was peripheral blood, collected after recovery from COVID-19. The receptors derive from a human donor who had recovered from COVID-19.

The chain combines TRBV12-3 or TRBV12-4 with TRBJ1-5; D remains unclear. The CDR3 is made up of 12 amino acids. Trimming took off 6 bases at V and 4 bases at J, with 7 bases between the two ends. CDR3 in DNA: TGTGCCAGCAGCCGCCTGAATCAGCCCCAGCATTTT. Translated, it gives CASSRLNQPQHF.

The chain has TRBV10-2 and TRBJ2-1, with D possibly TRBD2 on 5 matching bases. This CDR3 has 13 amino acids. Germline loops: CDR1 WSHSY, CDR2 SAAADI. Trimming took off 5 bases at V and 5 bases at J, with 10 bases between the two ends. CDR3 coding DNA: TGCGCCAGCAGTTCCGGGGTGAACAATGAGCAGTTCTTC. This translates into CASSSGVNNEQFF.

The chain uses TRBV28 and TRBJ2-7; the D gene is possibly TRBD1 (5 bases). Germline CDR1 reads MDHEN; CDR2 reads SYDVKM. Trimming cost V 6 bases and J 0 bases, with 15 bases left between them. CDR3 length: 15 residues. CDR3 loop: CASRPRGSVSYEQYF. CDR3 in DNA: TGTGCCAGCAGGCCAAGGGGTTCTGTCTCCTACGAGCAGTACTTC.

This clone has only a few counts. This rearrangement joins TRBV24-1 to TRBJ2-2, with TRBD1 matching over 7 bases. Losses at the gene ends were 3 bases for V and 4 bases for J; bases not matched to a gene: 4. Looked up from germline, CDR1 is KGHDR and CDR2 is SFDVKD. CDR3 length equals 15 residues. The CDR3 region has the DNA TGTGCCACCAGTGATCCGGGACAGTCCACCGGGGAGCTGTTTTTT. Its translation: CATSDPGQSTGELFF.

The chain has TRBV28 and TRBJ2-7; the match to TRBD1 covers 10 bases. V gave up 5 bases and J gave up 3 bases; unmatched junction bases: 7. Germline CDR1 reads MDHEN; CDR2 reads SYDVKM. The CDR3 is 15 residues long. CDR3 amino acids: CASSEDRGSGYEQYF. The CDR3 nucleotides are TGTGCCAGCAGTGAGGACAGGGGGTCCGGCTACGAGCAGTACTTC.

The chain employs TRBV6-5 and TRBJ1-5; D remains unclear. Germline loops: CDR1 MNHEY, CDR2 SVGAGI. This CDR3 is built from 12 residues. Trimming left V 7 bases short and J 7 bases short, with 11 bases between. The CDR3 region has the DNA TGTGCCAGCAACAACCCCCAACAGCCCCAGCATTTT. It encodes CASNNPQQPQHF.

The V gene is TRBV6-5, the J gene TRBJ2-5; D perhaps matches TRBD2 (6 bases). This CDR3 is 14 amino acids long. CDR1 and CDR2 from the germline V gene are MNHEY and SVGAGI. V was cut by 8 bases and J by 1 base, with 14 bases left in between. The CDR3 here is CASRRDFGQETQYF. CDR3 nucleotides: TGTGCCAGCCGCCGGGACTTCGGCCAAGAGACCCAGTACTTC.

This rearrangement joins TRBV27 to TRBJ1-6, with 7 positions matching TRBD1. V lost 4 bases and J lost 8; bases outside the gene matches: 11. This CDR3 has 16 residues. Germline assignment: CDR1 MNHEY and CDR2 SMNVEV (reference sequence). DNA of the CDR3: TGTGCCAGCAGTTCCCCGCCCCGAACAGGGGATTCACCCCTCCACTTT. Protein product: CASSSPPRTGDSPLHF.

The chain recombines TRBV7-8 with TRBJ2-5, with 9 bases fitting TRBD1. J lost 4 bases, V lost 0 bases, and 12 bases had no gene match. CDR3 length: 18 residues. Looked up from germline, CDR1 is SGHVS and CDR2 is FQNEAQ. The DNA for the CDR3 is TGTGCCAGCAGCTTAGCGAGGGGAGTAAGGACAGGGGCAGAGACCCAGTACTTC. Protein: CASSLARGVRTGAETQYF.

This clone was seen a few times. This chain joins TRBV5-1 and TRBJ2-2; D gene ambiguous. Looked up from germline, CDR1 is SGHRS and CDR2 is YFSETQ. The CDR3 totals 15 residues. V was pared by 0 bases and J by 8 bases, with 14 bases between. DNA for the CDR3: TGCGCCAGCAGCTTGGTGTCGTGGGGAACTGGGGAGCTGTTTTTT. The encoded protein is CASSLVSWGTGELFF.

This chain links TRBV28 with TRBJ1-1, with D hard to call. Germline CDR1 is MDHEN and CDR2 is SYDVKM. Trimming pared 7 bases from V and 4 bases from J, leaving 13 bases between. The CDR3 loop spans 13 amino acids. In nucleotides, the CDR3 is TGTGCCAGCATAGGCCCCGGGGTCACTGAAGCTTTCTTT. This codes for CASIGPGVTEAFF.